This record covers a single T cell receptor beta chain. Original processing notes: Reference gene primer amplification gave estimated nucleated cell counts. The data were produced by immunoSEQ multiplex PCR, yet TCRdb's version contains in-frame clones alone and is incomplete. The DNA was the basis for D and trimming; V, J and clone size are from that table. This sample has about 140,000 clones, with about 80% found just once. The data were taken from a study of blood T cell repertoires in COVID-19. Looking at the study overall: Sites in the United States, Italy and Spain provided acute and convalescent COVID-19 samples. Sources were T cells, B-cell-depleted T cells, or PBMCs; the material itself was cDNA or gDNA.

V lost 1 base and J lost 4; bases outside the gene matches: 7. CDR1 and CDR2 (germline): SGHNT, YYREEE (reference sequence). CDR3 size: 16 residues. The chain joins TRBV5-4 to TRBJ2-2; 7 bases match TRBD1. This TCR came from a human donor in a cohort sampled during active COVID-19. Material: peripheral blood. The CDR3 nucleotides are TGTGCCAGCAGCTTGATTGGGGCAGGGGGCACCGGGGAGCTGTTTTTT. It is translated as CASSLIGAGGTGELFF. The full variable domain, its missing parts supplied by reference TRBV5-4 and TRBJ2-2, is ETGVTQSPTHLIKTRGQQVTLRCSSQSGHNTVSWYQQALGQGPQFIFQYYREEENGRGNFPPRFSGLQFPNYSSELNVNALELDDSALYLCASSLIGAGGTGELFFGEGSRLTVL.